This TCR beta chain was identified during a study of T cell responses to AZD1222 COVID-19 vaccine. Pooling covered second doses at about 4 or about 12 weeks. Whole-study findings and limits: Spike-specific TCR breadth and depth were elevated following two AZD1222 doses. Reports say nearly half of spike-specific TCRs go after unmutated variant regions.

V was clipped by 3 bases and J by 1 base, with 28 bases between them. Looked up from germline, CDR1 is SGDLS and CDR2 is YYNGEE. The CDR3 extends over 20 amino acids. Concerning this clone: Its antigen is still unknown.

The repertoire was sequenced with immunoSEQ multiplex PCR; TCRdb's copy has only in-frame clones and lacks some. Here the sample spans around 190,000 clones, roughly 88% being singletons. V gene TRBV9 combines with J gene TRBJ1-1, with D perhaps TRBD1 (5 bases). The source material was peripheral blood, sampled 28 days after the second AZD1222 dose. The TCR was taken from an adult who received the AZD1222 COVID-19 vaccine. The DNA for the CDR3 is TGTGCCAGCAGCGCCGAAATCGGTACCGCAGGGCGATTGGGGAACACTGAAGCTTTCTTT. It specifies CASSAEIGTAGRLGNTEAFF.